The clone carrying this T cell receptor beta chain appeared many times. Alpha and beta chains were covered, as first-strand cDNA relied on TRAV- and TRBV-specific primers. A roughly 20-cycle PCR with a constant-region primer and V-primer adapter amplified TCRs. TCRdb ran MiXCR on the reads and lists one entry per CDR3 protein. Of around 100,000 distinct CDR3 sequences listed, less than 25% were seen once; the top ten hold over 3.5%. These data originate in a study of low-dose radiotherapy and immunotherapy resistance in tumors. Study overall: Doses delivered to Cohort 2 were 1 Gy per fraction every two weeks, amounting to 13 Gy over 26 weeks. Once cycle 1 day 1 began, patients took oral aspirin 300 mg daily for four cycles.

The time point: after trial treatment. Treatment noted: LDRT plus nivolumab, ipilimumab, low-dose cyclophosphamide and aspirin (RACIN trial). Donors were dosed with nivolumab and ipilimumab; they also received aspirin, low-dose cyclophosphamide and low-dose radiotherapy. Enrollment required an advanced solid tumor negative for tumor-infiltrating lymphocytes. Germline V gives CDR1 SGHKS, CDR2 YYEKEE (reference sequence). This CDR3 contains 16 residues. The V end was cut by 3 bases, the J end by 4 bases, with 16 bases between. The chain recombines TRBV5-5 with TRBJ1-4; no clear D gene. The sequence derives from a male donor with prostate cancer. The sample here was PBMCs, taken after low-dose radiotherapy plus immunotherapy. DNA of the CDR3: TGTGCCAGCAGCTCGGAGGCATTCTTGGATAATGAAAAACTGTTTTTT. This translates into CASSSEAFLDNEKLFF.